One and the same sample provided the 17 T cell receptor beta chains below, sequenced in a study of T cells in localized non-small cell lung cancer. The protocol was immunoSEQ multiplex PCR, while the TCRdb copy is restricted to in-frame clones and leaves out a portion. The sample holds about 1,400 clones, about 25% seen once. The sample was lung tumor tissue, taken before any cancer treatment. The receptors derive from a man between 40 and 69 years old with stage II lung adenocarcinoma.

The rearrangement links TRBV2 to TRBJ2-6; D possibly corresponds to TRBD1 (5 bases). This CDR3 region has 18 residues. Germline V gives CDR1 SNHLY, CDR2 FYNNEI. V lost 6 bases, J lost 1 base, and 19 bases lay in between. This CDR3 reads CASRFRVGIGSGANVLTF. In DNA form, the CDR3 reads TGTGCCAGCAGATTCAGGGTTGGTATAGGTTCTGGGGCCAACGTCCTGACTTTC. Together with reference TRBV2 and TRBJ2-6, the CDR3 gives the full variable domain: EPEVTQTPSHQVTQMGQEVILRCVPISNHLYFYWYRQILGQKVEFLVSFYNNEISEKSEIFDDQFSVERPDGSNFTLKIRSTKLEDSAMYFCASRFRVGIGSGANVLTFGAGSRLTVL.

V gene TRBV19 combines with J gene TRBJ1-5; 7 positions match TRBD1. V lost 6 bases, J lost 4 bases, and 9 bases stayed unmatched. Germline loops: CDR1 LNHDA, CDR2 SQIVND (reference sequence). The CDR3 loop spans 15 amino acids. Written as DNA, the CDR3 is TGTGCCAGTAGGGCCTGGGACAGCCGAAATCAGCCCCAGCATTTT. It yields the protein CASRAWDSRNQPQHF.

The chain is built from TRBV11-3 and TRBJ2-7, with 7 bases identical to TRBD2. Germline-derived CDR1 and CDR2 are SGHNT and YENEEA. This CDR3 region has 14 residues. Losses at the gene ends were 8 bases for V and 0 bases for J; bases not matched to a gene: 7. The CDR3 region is CASSGGTSSYEQYF. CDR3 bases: TGTGCCAGCTCGGGGGGAACCAGCTCCTACGAGCAGTACTTC.

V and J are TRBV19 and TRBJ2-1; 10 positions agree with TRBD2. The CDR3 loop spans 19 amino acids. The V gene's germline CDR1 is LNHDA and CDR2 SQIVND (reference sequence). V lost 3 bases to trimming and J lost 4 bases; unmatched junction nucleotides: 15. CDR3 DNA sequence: TGTGCCAGTAGTATCCGTCCCCCCTACCTAGCGGGGGAATACAATGAGCAGTTCTTC. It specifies CASSIRPPYLAGEYNEQFF.

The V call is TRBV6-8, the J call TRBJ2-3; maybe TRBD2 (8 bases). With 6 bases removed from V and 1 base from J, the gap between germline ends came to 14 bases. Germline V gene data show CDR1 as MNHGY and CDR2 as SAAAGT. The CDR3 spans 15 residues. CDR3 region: CASRERGTGTDTQYF. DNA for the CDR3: TGTGCCAGCAGGGAGCGGGGGACAGGCACAGATACGCAGTATTTT.

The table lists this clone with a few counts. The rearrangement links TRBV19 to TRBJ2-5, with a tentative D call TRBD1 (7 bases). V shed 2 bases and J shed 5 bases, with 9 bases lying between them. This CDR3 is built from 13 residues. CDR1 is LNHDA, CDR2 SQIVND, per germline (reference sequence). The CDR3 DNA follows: TGTGCCAGTAGTATACAGGGGGGCGAGACCCAGTACTTC. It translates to CASSIQGGETQYF.

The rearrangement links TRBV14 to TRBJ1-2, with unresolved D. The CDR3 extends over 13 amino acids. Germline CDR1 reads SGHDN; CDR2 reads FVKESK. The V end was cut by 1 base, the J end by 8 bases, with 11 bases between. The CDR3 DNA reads TGTGCCAGCAGCCAAGTTTCCACGGGAGGCTACACCTTC. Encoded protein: CASSQVSTGGYTF.

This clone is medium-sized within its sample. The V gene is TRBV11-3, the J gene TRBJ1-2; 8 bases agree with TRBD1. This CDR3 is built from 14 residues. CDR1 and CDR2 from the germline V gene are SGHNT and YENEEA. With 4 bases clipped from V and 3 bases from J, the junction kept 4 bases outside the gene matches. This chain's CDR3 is CASSSQGDDYGYTF. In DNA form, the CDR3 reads TGTGCCAGCAGCTCACAGGGGGATGACTATGGCTACACCTTC.

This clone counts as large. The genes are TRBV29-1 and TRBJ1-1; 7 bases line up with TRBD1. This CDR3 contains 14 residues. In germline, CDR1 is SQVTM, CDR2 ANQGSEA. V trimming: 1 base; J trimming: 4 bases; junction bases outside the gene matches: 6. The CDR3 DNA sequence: TGCAGCGTTGAAGGTCGACAGGGAGGCACTGAAGCTTTCTTT. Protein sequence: CSVEGRQGGTEAFF.

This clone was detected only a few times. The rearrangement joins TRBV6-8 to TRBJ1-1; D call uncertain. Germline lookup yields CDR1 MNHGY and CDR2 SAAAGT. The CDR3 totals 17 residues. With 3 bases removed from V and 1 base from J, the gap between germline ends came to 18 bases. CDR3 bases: TGTGCCAGCAGTTATAGGGCCCTCGAGACCGCGAACACTGAAGCTTTCTTT. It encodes CASSYRALETANTEAFF.

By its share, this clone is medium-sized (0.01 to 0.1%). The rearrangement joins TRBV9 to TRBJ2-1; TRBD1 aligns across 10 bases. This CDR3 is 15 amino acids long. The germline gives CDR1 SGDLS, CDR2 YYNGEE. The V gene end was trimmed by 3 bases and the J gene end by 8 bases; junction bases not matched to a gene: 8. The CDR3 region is CASSARTGGIDEQFF. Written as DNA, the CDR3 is TGTGCCAGCAGCGCCAGGACAGGGGGGATCGATGAGCAGTTCTTC.

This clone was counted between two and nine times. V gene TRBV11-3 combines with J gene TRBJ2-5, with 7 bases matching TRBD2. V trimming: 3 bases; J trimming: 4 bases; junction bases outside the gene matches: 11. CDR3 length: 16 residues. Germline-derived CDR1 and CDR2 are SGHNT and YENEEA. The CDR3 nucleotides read TGTGCCAGCAGCTTGGCGGGGGAAGGTATTGGAGAGACCCAGTACTTC. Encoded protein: CASSLAGEGIGETQYF.

This chain's CDR3 is CASSPLGEAAGANVLTF. In DNA form, the CDR3 reads TGTGCCAGCTCACCACTAGGAGAGGCAGCTGGGGCCAACGTCCTGACTTTC. This chain uses TRBV18 with TRBJ2-6; D remains unclear. V gave up 1 base and J gave up 2 bases, with 12 bases separating them. CDR3 length: 17 amino acids. Germline V gene lookup returns CDR1 KGHSH and CDR2 LQKENI.

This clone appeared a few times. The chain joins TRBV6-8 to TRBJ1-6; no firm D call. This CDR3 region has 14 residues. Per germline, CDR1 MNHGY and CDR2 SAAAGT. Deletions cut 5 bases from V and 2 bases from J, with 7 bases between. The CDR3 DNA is TGTGCCAGCAGTGCAGGTCCCTATAATTCACCCCTCCACTTT. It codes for CASSAGPYNSPLHF.

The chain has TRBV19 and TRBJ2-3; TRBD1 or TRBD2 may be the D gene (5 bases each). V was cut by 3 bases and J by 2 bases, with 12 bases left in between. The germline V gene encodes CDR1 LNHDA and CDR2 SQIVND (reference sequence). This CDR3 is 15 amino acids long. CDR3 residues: CASSMGRDLTDTQYF. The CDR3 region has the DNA TGTGCCAGTAGTATGGGCAGGGACCTCACAGATACGCAGTATTTT.

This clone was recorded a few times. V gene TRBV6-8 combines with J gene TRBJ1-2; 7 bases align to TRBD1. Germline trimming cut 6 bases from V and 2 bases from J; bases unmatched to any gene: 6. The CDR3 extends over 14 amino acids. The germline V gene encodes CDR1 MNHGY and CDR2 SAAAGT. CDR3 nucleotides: TGTGCCAGCAGCTACCGGGGACAGAACTATGGCTACACCTTC. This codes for CASSYRGQNYGYTF.

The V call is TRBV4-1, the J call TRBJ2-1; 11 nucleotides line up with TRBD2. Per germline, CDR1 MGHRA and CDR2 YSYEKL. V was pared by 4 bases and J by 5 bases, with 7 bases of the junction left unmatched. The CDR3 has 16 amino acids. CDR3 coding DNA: TGCGCCAGCAGCCCTCGGGGTAGCGGGGGGGACAATGAGCAGTTCTTC. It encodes CASSPRGSGGDNEQFF.